These 5 T cell receptor beta chains were all obtained from the same sample, sequenced in a study of glioma-infiltrating T cells. Using RNA template, CDR3s of TCR alpha and beta were amplified with iRepertoire arm-PCR. TCRdb used MiXCR to reprocess the multiplex PCR reads, holding one entry per CDR3 protein. This table has a few hundred thousand distinct CDR3 sequences, roughly 41% appearing once. The sample consisted of glioma tissue, nonneoplastic brain tissue, or PBMCs (not recorded which). These receptors were taken from a human donor with low-grade glioma or glioblastoma, undergoing nonglioma brain surgery, or in good health (not recorded which).

This clonotype was detected only a few times. The rearrangement joins TRBV12-3 or TRBV12-4 to TRBJ1-2, with D unresolved. The CDR3 has 13 amino acids. The V end lost 3 bases, the J end lost 8 bases, and 13 bases lay between the germline ends. The CDR3 nucleotides read TGTGCCAGCAGTTTTTCTAGCTTGTCCGGCTACACCTTC. Translated: CASSFSSLSGYTF.

This clonotype has just a few counts. The chain carries TRBV6-5 and TRBJ2-5, with a possible D match to TRBD1 (5 bases). Trimming removed 4 bases from V and 5 bases from J, with 20 bases in between. CDR3 length equals 16 residues. Germline V gene data show CDR1 as MNHEY and CDR2 as SVGAGI. The CDR3 protein is CASSSRAGLVRETQYF. The CDR3 coding sequence is TGTGCCAGCAGTTCTCGGGCAGGGCTCGTTCGGGAGACCCAGTACTTC.

This clonotype turned up a few times. The genes are TRBV11-3 and TRBJ2-3; 8 bases align to TRBD2. Germline V gives CDR1 SGHNT, CDR2 YENEEA. The length of the CDR3 is 15 residues. V gave up 4 bases and J gave up 4 bases; unmatched junction bases: 7. The CDR3: CASSYPGTRADTQYF. CDR3 DNA sequence: TGTGCCAGCAGCTACCCCGGGACTAGGGCAGATACGCAGTATTTT.

This clonotype was found many times. The J gene is TRBJ2-5, the V gene TRBV7-2; TRBD1 matches at 7 bases. Germline V gene sequence: CDR1 SGHTA, CDR2 FQGNSA. V trimming: 1 base; J trimming: 2 bases; junction bases outside the gene matches: 4. The CDR3 extends over 15 amino acids. The CDR3 region is CASSLGGDSQETQYF. DNA of the CDR3: TGTGCCAGCAGCTTAGGTGGGGACAGTCAAGAGACCCAGTACTTC.

This clonotype was picked up many times. The genes are TRBV27 and TRBJ1-2; 7 bases map to TRBD1. The CDR3 is 16 residues long. Germline trimming cut 4 bases from V and 0 bases from J; bases unmatched to any gene: 8. Germline-derived CDR1 and CDR2 are MNHEY and SMNVEV (reference sequence). CDR3 nucleotide sequence: TGTGCCAGCAGTTCGACCGGGGGACAGCCTAACTATGGCTACACCTTC. Its translation is CASSSTGGQPNYGYTF.